This TCR beta chain was captured in a study of blood T cells in healthy people across ages. Total RNA was isolated from each sample in quantities of at least 5.5 micrograms. This clonotype was seen only a few times. Through a sample-barcoded 5' primer and a J-beta primer mix, a second PCR was run for about 6 to 11 cycles. TCRdb itself ran the 5' RACE reads through MiXCR, one entry per CDR3 protein. The table includes about 680,000 distinct CDR3 sequences, 49% detected once. The germline gives CDR1 SGHTA, CDR2 FQGNSA. The CDR3 covers 13 residues. The V segment lost 5 bases and the J segment 11 bases; nucleotides outside the gene matches: 10.

The source of this sequence is a woman aged 55-69 years in good health. The chain is built from TRBV7-2 and TRBJ2-5; 8 bases are a match to TRBD2. Specimen: blood. CDR3 region: CASSAQQAGEQYF. The CDR3 DNA follows: TGTGCCAGCAGCGCCCAGCAAGCGGGGGAGCAGTACTTC.